These 30 T cell receptor beta chains share one sample of origin, sequenced in a study of blood T cell repertoires in COVID-19. This table comes from immunoSEQ multiplex PCR, and its TCRdb copy is limited to in-frame clones, with some not included. This table holds more than 85,000 clones, approximately 86% found once. Sequenced: peripheral blood. Source of these receptors: a human donor in a cohort sampled during active COVID-19.

The gene calls are TRBV29-1 and TRBJ1-2; D unresolved. CDR3 length: 12 residues. Looked up from germline, CDR1 is SQVTM and CDR2 is ANQGSEA. V lost 1 base and J lost 8, with 11 bases in between. CDR3 sequence (DNA): TGCAGCGTTGAAGTATCCGCGGGGGGCTACACCTTC. Protein product: CSVEVSAGGYTF.

The V call is TRBV19, the J call TRBJ1-5, with D perhaps matching TRBD1 (5 bases). There are 16 residues in the CDR3. V was pared by 5 bases and J by 7 bases, with 21 bases between. Germline lookup yields CDR1 LNHDA and CDR2 SQIVND (reference sequence). CDR3 sequence (DNA): TGTGCCAGTAGTTCCAACCTTAATGGGAGGGACCAGCCCCAGCATTTT. Translating gives CASSSNLNGRDQPQHF. Full variable domain (rest looked up from reference TRBV19 and TRBJ1-5): DGGITQSPKYLFRKEGQNVTLSCEQNLNHDAMYWYRQDPGQGLRLIYYSQIVNDFQKGDIAEGYSVSREKKESFPLTVTSAQKNPTAFYLCASSSNLNGRDQPQHFGDGTRLSIL.

The chain combines TRBV23-1 with TRBJ2-3; TRBD2 is a possible D gene (6 bases). TRBV23-1 is sorted into the ORF group, with uncertain function. V lost 3 bases to trimming and J lost 0 bases, with 16 bases between them. CDR3 length: 17 amino acids. CDR3 amino acids: CASSHSTKGTSTDTQYF. In DNA form, the CDR3 reads TGCGCCAGCAGTCACTCCACAAAGGGGACTAGCACAGATACGCAGTATTTT.

This sequence joins TRBV2 and TRBJ2-2, with 7 bases matching TRBD1. CDR3 length: 15 residues. Germline V gene sequence: CDR1 SNHLY, CDR2 FYNNEI. Trimming at V came to 3 bases and at J to 2 bases, leaving 3 bases not matched to a gene. The CDR3 sequence: CASSDRTGNTGELFF. CDR3 DNA: TGTGCCAGCAGTGATCGGACAGGCAACACCGGGGAGCTGTTTTTT.

V gene TRBV6-2 or TRBV6-3 combines with J gene TRBJ2-2, with D possibly being TRBD1 (5 bases). The CDR3 loop spans 13 amino acids. The V gene lost 6 bases and the J gene lost 5 bases, with 10 bases spanning the gap. CDR1 and CDR2 from the germline V gene are MNHEY and SVGEGT. CDR3 protein: CASSLGVTGELFF. The DNA of the CDR3 is TGTGCCAGCAGCCTAGGGGTAACCGGGGAGCTGTTTTTT.

The chain employs TRBV12-3 or TRBV12-4 and TRBJ1-5, with D possibly TRBD1 on 6 matching bases. With 3 bases removed from V and 9 bases from J, the gap between germline ends came to 12 bases. The CDR3 totals 13 residues. The CDR3 DNA follows: TGTGCCAGCAGTTTGCGTCAGGGGAGGCCCCAGCATTTT. Translating it yields CASSLRQGRPQHF.

The V gene is TRBV6-6, the J gene TRBJ2-2; D gene unclear. Germline CDR1 MNHNY, CDR2 SVGAGI (reference sequence). CDR3 length: 15 amino acids. Trimming removed 0 bases at V and 0 bases at J, with 5 bases between. The CDR3 nucleotides are TGTGCCAGCAGTTACTCGTCAGCGAACACCGGGGAGCTGTTTTTT. Translating it yields CASSYSSANTGELFF.

V usage is TRBV19 and J usage is TRBJ1-4, with 9 bases identical to TRBD1. CDR1 is LNHDA, CDR2 SQIVND, per germline (reference sequence). This CDR3 is 14 amino acids long. J lost 9 bases, V lost 6 bases, and 8 bases had no gene match. The CDR3 region is CASSSQGASKKLFF. In DNA, the CDR3 is TGTGCCAGTAGCTCACAGGGGGCTAGTAAAAAACTGTTTTTT.

This chain uses TRBV5-1 with TRBJ1-1; D is undetermined. The germline gives CDR1 SGHRS, CDR2 YFSETQ. V dropped 0 bases and J dropped 3 bases, with 9 bases sitting between them. CDR3 length: 14 amino acids. The CDR3: CASSLAQSDTEAFF. CDR3 coding DNA: TGCGCCAGCAGCTTGGCCCAATCGGACACTGAAGCTTTCTTT.

J is TRBJ2-2 and V is TRBV27; no clear D. This CDR3 is 15 amino acids long. Between the trimmed V and J ends, which lost 2 bases and 3 bases, there was a span of 10 bases. Per germline, CDR1 MNHEY and CDR2 SMNVEV (reference sequence). The CDR3 here is CASSLIELHTGELFF. Here the CDR3 DNA reads TGTGCCAGCAGTTTAATTGAACTTCACACCGGGGAGCTGTTTTTT.

Here the CDR3 reads CASSEAGFRGEQPQHF. The DNA of the CDR3 is TGTGCCAGCAGTGAAGCCGGGTTCAGGGGCGAGCAGCCCCAGCATTTT. V is TRBV2 and J is TRBJ1-5; tentatively, D is TRBD1 (6 bases). V lost 0 bases and J lost 7, with 16 bases in between. The CDR3 runs to 16 residues. CDR1 is SNHLY and CDR2 is FYNNEI in the germline V gene.

The V call is TRBV5-1, the J call TRBJ1-2, with 8 nucleotides matching TRBD1. Germline loops: CDR1 SGHRS, CDR2 YFSETQ. The CDR3 is made up of 14 amino acids. V lost 5 bases and J lost 5; bases outside the gene matches: 8. Here the CDR3 reads CASSPDRAAYGYTF. For the CDR3, the DNA is TGCGCCAGCAGTCCGGACAGGGCCGCTTATGGCTACACCTTC.

The rearrangement uses TRBV15 and TRBJ2-1, with D possibly matching TRBD2 (5 bases). V lost 0 bases to trimming and J lost 8 bases, with 23 bases between them. The CDR3 extends over 18 amino acids. Germline CDR1 LNHNV, CDR2 YYDKDF (reference sequence). This chain's CDR3 is CATSRDNPGLPLGDEQFF. The DNA for the CDR3 is TGTGCCACCAGCAGAGATAATCCTGGACTCCCTCTGGGCGATGAGCAGTTCTTC.

This sequence joins TRBV6-1 and TRBJ2-1; a possible D gene is TRBD2 (5 bases). Germline assignment: CDR1 MNHNS and CDR2 SASEGT. V was shortened by 2 bases and J by 0 bases, with 8 bases between the two germline ends. This CDR3 comprises 15 residues. CDR3 in DNA: TGTGCCAGCAGTGAAACTGGACTCTCCTACAATGAGCAGTTCTTC. The encoded protein is CASSETGLSYNEQFF.

The V call is TRBV4-1, the J call TRBJ2-1; 7 bases fit TRBD2. The CDR3 sequence is 15 residues long. V lost 1 base and J lost 5; bases outside the gene matches: 5. The germline V gene encodes CDR1 MGHRA and CDR2 YSYEKL. This CDR3 reads CASSQGQLADNEQFF. CDR3 coding DNA: TGCGCCAGCAGCCAAGGGCAGCTAGCGGACAATGAGCAGTTCTTC.

This chain links TRBV13 with TRBJ2-4; the match to TRBD1 covers 9 bases. Germline V gene data show CDR1 as PRHDT and CDR2 as FYEKMQ (reference sequence). There are 18 residues in the CDR3. V was clipped by 3 bases and J by 0 bases; unmatched bases: 9. CDR3 DNA sequence: TGTGCCAGCAGCTTGGCGGACAGGGGCGCGGTAGCCAAAAACATTCAGTACTTC. This codes for CASSLADRGAVAKNIQYF.

J is TRBJ1-1 and V is TRBV5-1; 10 bases are shared with TRBD1. Looked up from germline, CDR1 is SGHRS and CDR2 is YFSETQ. After removal of 4 bases from V and 3 bases from J, the junction contained 6 bases not matched to a gene. CDR3 length equals 15 residues. The DNA of the CDR3 is TGCGCCAGCAGCCCATTGGGGACAGGGGACACTGAAGCTTTCTTT. This gives the protein CASSPLGTGDTEAFF.

The chain recombines TRBV28 with TRBJ2-1; the match to TRBD2 covers 12 bases. With 7 bases clipped from V and 5 bases from J, the junction kept 15 bases outside the gene matches. Germline V gives CDR1 MDHEN, CDR2 SYDVKM. The CDR3 spans 18 residues. The DNA for the CDR3 is TGTGCCAGCATCGACCGGACTAGCGGGAACCTAGTCAACAATGAGCAGTTCTTC. The encoded protein is CASIDRTSGNLVNNEQFF.

This clone was observed once. The CDR3 reads CSVVGTSSYEQYF. The CDR3 region has the DNA TGCAGCGTTGTCGGGACTAGCTCCTACGAGCAGTACTTC. The chain combines TRBV29-1 with TRBJ2-7, with 8 positions matching TRBD2. Germline loops: CDR1 SQVTM, CDR2 ANQGSEA. This CDR3 has 13 residues. After removal of 4 bases from V and 0 bases from J, the junction contained 2 bases not matched to a gene.

The V gene is TRBV2, the J gene TRBJ1-4, with D perhaps matching TRBD1 (5 bases). CDR1 is SNHLY and CDR2 is FYNNEI in the germline V gene. The CDR3 sequence is 14 residues long. Trimming took off 6 bases at V and 5 bases at J, with 13 bases between the two ends. CDR3 protein: CASRTDSFNEKLFF. Written as DNA, the CDR3 is TGTGCCAGCAGGACCGACAGCTTCAATGAAAAACTGTTTTTT. Filled out from reference TRBV2 and TRBJ1-4, the complete variable domain reads EPEVTQTPSHQVTQMGQEVILRCVPISNHLYFYWYRQILGQKVEFLVSFYNNEISEKSEIFDDQFSVERPDGSNFTLKIRSTKLEDSAMYFCASRTDSFNEKLFFGSGTQLSVL.

This chain joins TRBV5-1 and TRBJ2-1, with 14 bases that match TRBD2. J lost 0 bases, V lost 3 bases, and 8 bases had no gene match. This CDR3 spans 19 amino acids. In germline, CDR1 is SGHRS, CDR2 YFSETQ. This chain's CDR3 is CASSSVGTSGSNSYNEQFF. CDR3 nucleotide sequence: TGCGCCAGCAGCTCGGTCGGGACTAGCGGGAGCAACTCCTACAATGAGCAGTTCTTC.

This chain uses TRBV3-1 (or the pseudogene TRBV3-2) with TRBJ2-3; TRBD1 agrees at 9 bases. This CDR3 is built from 16 residues. Germline assignment: CDR1 LGHDT and CDR2 YNNKEL (reference sequence). The ends lost 0 bases at V and 3 bases at J; junction bases unmatched: 4. CDR3 sequence: CASSQDDRGGTDTQYF. In DNA, the CDR3 is TGTGCCAGCAGCCAAGATGACAGGGGGGGGACAGATACGCAGTATTTT.

The chain couples TRBV7-2 to TRBJ2-7; 8 positions match TRBD1. With V trimmed by 1 base and J by 3 bases, 5 bases remained unmatched. CDR1 and CDR2 from the germline V gene are SGHTA and FQGNSA. The CDR3 sequence is 15 residues long. CDR3 residues: CASSLGLQGVYEQYF. In DNA form, the CDR3 reads TGTGCCAGCAGCTTAGGTCTACAGGGGGTCTACGAGCAGTACTTC.

The rearrangement links TRBV6-6 to TRBJ2-7; D perhaps matches TRBD1 (5 bases). V gave up 6 bases and J gave up 3 bases, with 15 bases separating them. The germline CDR1 and CDR2 sequences are MNHNY and SVGAGI (reference sequence). The CDR3 consists of 14 residues. In DNA, the CDR3 is TGTGCCAGCAGGCTACACAATCAGGGCTACGAGCAGTACTTC. Protein product: CASRLHNQGYEQYF.

The chain employs TRBV6-4 and TRBJ2-1; 8 bases agree with TRBD1. With V trimmed by 4 bases and J by 6 bases, 8 bases remained unmatched. The CDR3 loop spans 15 amino acids. Germline CDR1 and CDR2: MRHNA and SNTAGT. DNA for the CDR3: TGTGCCAGCAGTGCCGGACAGGGAGGAGGCAATGAGCAGTTCTTC. It yields the protein CASSAGQGGGNEQFF.

The chain combines TRBV5-1 with TRBJ1-2; 8 nucleotides agree with TRBD1. The ends lost 4 bases at V and 1 base at J; junction bases unmatched: 15. Germline lookup yields CDR1 SGHRS and CDR2 YFSETQ. The CDR3 length is 18 residues. The DNA for the CDR3 is TGCGCCAGCAGCCCGGACAGGGACCCTTCCTCCCTTAACTATGGCTACACCTTC. It specifies CASSPDRDPSSLNYGYTF.

The rearrangement uses TRBV18 and TRBJ2-2; no clear D gene. The CDR3 is made up of 16 amino acids. V was cut by 2 bases and J by 6 bases, with 16 bases left in between. Germline V gives CDR1 KGHSH, CDR2 LQKENI. The CDR3 protein is CASSPSGSSVAGELFF. DNA for the CDR3: TGTGCCAGCTCACCATCAGGAAGTTCGGTGGCCGGGGAGCTGTTTTTT.

The rearrangement joins TRBV7-2 to TRBJ2-2; a weak D match, TRBD2 (5 bases). This CDR3 has 14 amino acids. In germline, CDR1 is SGHTA, CDR2 FQGNSA. Trimming stripped 1 base from V and 6 bases from J, with 9 bases between. The CDR3 here is CASSLEGDAGELFF. The CDR3 bases are TGTGCCAGCAGCTTAGAGGGAGATGCCGGGGAGCTGTTTTTT. The full variable domain, in which reference TRBV7-2 and TRBJ2-2 provide the parts outside the CDR3, is GAGVSQSPSNKVTEKGKDVELRCDPISGHTALYWYRQSLGQGLEFLIYFQGNSAPDKSGLPSDRFSAERTGGSVSTLTIQRTQQEDSAVYLCASSLEGDAGELFFGEGSRLTVL.

V usage is TRBV28 and J usage is TRBJ1-3; D remains ambiguous. Germline CDR1 is MDHEN and CDR2 is SYDVKM. V was clipped by 6 bases and J by 10 bases, with 16 bases between them. The CDR3 has 13 amino acids. This chain's CDR3 is CASSPTFPGTIYF. DNA for the CDR3: TGTGCCAGCAGCCCCACCTTCCCCGGTACCATATATTTT.

V is TRBV19 and J is TRBJ2-7, with D possibly being TRBD2 (6 bases). CDR1 LNHDA and CDR2 SQIVND come from the germline V gene (reference sequence). The CDR3 has 14 residues. V was shortened by 7 bases and J by 1 base, with 14 bases between the two germline ends. As DNA, the CDR3 is TGTGCCAGTATGGGTGGGACTGAGTCCTACGAGCAGTACTTC. This encodes CASMGGTESYEQYF.